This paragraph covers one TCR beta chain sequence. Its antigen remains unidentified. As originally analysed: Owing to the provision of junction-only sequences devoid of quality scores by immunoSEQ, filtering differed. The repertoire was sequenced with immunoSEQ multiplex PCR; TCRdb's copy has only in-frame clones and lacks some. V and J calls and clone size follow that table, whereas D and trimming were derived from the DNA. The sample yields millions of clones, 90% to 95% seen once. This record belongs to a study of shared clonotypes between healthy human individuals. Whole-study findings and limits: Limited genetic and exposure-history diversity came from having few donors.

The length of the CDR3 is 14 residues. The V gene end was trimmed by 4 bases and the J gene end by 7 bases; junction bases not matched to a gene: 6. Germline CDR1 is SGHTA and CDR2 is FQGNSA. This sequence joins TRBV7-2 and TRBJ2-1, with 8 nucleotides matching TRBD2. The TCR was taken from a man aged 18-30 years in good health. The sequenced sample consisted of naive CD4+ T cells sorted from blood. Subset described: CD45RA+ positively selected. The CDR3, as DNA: TGTGCCAGCAGCTCAGCGGGAGTCCGGAATGAGCAGTTCTTC. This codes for CASSSAGVRNEQFF.